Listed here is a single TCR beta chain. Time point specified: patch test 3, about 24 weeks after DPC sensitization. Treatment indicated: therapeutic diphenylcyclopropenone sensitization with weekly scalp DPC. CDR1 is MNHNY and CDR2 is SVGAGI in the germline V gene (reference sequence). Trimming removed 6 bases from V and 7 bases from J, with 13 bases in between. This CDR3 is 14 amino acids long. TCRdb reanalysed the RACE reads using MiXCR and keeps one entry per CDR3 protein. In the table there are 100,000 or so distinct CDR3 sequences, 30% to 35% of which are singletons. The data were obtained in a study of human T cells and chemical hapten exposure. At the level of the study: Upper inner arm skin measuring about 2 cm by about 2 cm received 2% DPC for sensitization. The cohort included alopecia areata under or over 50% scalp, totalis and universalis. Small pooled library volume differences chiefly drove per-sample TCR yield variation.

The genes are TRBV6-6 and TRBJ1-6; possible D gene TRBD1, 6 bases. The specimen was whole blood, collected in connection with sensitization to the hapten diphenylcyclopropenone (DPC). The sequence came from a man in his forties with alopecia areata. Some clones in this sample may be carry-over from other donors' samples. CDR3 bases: TGTGCCAGCAGGGAGAGGGGGGGGAATTCACCCCTCCACTTT. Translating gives CASRERGGNSPLHF.